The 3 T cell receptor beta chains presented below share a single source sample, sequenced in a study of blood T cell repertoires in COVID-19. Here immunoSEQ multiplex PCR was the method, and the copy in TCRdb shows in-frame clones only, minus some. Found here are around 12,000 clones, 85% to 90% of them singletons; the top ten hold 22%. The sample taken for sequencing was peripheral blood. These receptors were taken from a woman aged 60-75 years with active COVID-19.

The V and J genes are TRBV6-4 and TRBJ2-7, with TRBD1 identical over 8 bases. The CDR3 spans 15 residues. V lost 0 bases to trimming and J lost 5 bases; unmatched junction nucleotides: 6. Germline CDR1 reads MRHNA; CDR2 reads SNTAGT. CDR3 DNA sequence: TGTGCCAGCAGTGACTCCTCTGGACAGGGCCACGAGCAGTACTTC. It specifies CASSDSSGQGHEQYF.

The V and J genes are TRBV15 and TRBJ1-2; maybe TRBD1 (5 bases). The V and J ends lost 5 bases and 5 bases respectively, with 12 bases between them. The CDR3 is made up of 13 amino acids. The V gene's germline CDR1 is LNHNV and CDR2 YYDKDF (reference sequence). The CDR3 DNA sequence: TGTGCCACCAGCCCGGCGGGGGGGTATGGCTACACCTTC. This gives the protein CATSPAGGYGYTF.

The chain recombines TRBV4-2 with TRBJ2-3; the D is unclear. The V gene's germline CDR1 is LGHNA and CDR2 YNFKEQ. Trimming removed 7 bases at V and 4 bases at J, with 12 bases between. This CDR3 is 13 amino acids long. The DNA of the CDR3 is TGTGCCAGCACCAAACTGGGCTCAGATACGCAGTATTTT. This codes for CASTKLGSDTQYF.